This is a list of T cell receptor beta chains from one sample in a study of Ad26.COV2.S vaccination and SARS-CoV-2 variants. Some clones are missing from TCRdb's copy, which holds only in-frame ones; the method was immunoSEQ multiplex PCR. The sample lists about 420,000 clones, around 89% seen once, with around 3.6% in the top ten. The material was peripheral blood, obtained in a trial of Ad26.COV2.S vaccine versus placebo. The receptors were sampled from a person between 18 and 65 years old who received the Ad26.COV2.S COVID-19 vaccine or a placebo. Both conserved end residues are trimmed from each CDR3. Clone size is shown for a subset of rows, as once, few, many or a class of expanded clone.

NA,TRBV7-9,13,ASSFGGTVNQPQH
NA,TRBV19,14,ASSISGRGRGQPQH
NA,TRBV30,12,AWETGQGQETQY
NA,TRBV7-9,14,ASSQRTSGVTGELF
NA,TRBV11-2,11,ASSLGGYTLTY
NA,TRBV6-5,13,ASSYSAGGIGELF
once,TRBV29-1,11,SVGGGTGETQY
NA,TRBV4-1,10,ASSQVNYGYT
NA,TRBV11-1,13,ASSLWGARQETQY
NA,TRBV19,12,ASSIMDRAGEQY
NA,TRBV11-3,13,ASSRLAGETYEQY
NA,TRBV19,13,ATSGGGQGGQPQH
once,TRBV7-2,13,ASSLLAGGPNEQF
few,TRBV11-2,14,ASSLGLAGVAYEQY
NA,TRBV7-6,13,ASSPAGGPTYEQY
NA,TRBV4-2,14,ASSQDIASGANVLT
NA,TRBV18,13,ASSPSGHQNYEQY
NA,TRBV4-2,13,ASSRRLALTGELF
once,TRBV29-1,10,SAGQGTYEQY
once,TRBV5-1,12,ASSLNTVKETQY
NA,TRBV11-2,13,ASSLGRAPVYEQY
NA,TRBV18,13,ASSPLTGGRYEQY
NA,TRBV6-2/TRBV6-3,14,ASSYQAGGPTNEQF
NA,TRBV10-3,11,AISDLTNYEQY
NA,TRBV12-3/TRBV12-4,10,ASSFWGAEAF
NA,TRBV5-4,13,ASSGGTRDTGELF
once,TRBV28,12,ASTLSGRTGELF
NA,TRBV6-1,13,ASSELRGGREKLF
NA,TRBV7-8,13,ASSLGQGPGSPLH
NA,TRBV28,15,ASSFRDRELPNYGYT
NA,TRBV6-2/TRBV6-3,12,ASSYKTYSYEQY
NA,TRBV5-6,14,ASSLGPWTGGNIQY
NA,TRBV27,12,ASSFARANQPQH
NA,TRBV19,14,ASSMSGQGGMETQY
NA,TRBV30,14,AWTRTSGGPAYEQY
NA,TRBV11-2,13,ASSLMGQNTDTQY
NA,TRBV6-4,12,ASSKRGQTYEQY
NA,TRBV18,13,ASSPEGSSFYEQY
NA,TRBV18,14,ASSPSQGSSGNTIY
NA,TRBV12-3/TRBV12-4,9,ASSLRGEQY
NA,TRBV25-1,16,ASSEYGERGGRQETQY
few,TRBV19,13,ASSDGQYPNQPQH
NA,TRBV4-2,14,ASSQPPGQGVYEQY
NA,TRBV19,14,ASSIGERGAHNEQF
NA,TRBV27,13,ASSLSRGPTYEQY
NA,TRBV2,11,ASQGGTGQPQH
NA,TRBV5-1,15,ASSLDRLAGFTGELF
NA,TRBV5-1,13,ASSLDSYSGNTIY
NA,TRBV30,11,AWRAVPNEKLF
NA,TRBV15,13,ATSRRVAVTDTQY